Listed here are 11 T cell receptor beta chains from one sample, sequenced in a study of tumor and adjacent non-tumor tissue in lung cancer. TCRbeta libraries were built with three rounds of nested PCR, modified from ARM-PCR. TCRdb itself ran the multiplex PCR reads through MiXCR, one entry per CDR3 protein. The repertoire consists of approximately 77,000 distinct CDR3 sequences, with roughly 80% occurring once and the leading ten covering roughly half. This sample's RNA came from whole unsorted tissue. Distant lung tissue was collected more than 3 cm away from the tumor edge. Material: distant non-tumor lung tissue. The receptors were sampled from a man aged 55 to 70 with non-small cell lung cancer.

This clonotype was seen only a few times. The chain combines TRBV5-6 with TRBJ1-2; D may be TRBD1 (5 bases). Germline loops: CDR1 SGHDT, CDR2 YYEEEE. This CDR3 has 13 amino acids. V was shortened by 5 bases and J by 3 bases, with 11 bases between the two germline ends. The CDR3 coding sequence is TGTGCCAGCAGTTTCTGGGGGGACTATGGCTACACCTTC. Its protein is CASSFWGDYGYTF.

Details on this clonotype: A much larger clone lies one base from this, so it may be a read error. The chain has TRBV4-1 and TRBJ2-1; D is undetermined. Germline CDR1 and CDR2: MGHRA and YSYEKL. The V end lost 6 bases, the J end lost 12 bases, and 12 bases lay between the germline ends. The CDR3 spans 11 residues. CDR3 bases: TGCGCCAGCAGGACCATAGGTGTGCAGTTCTTC. Its protein product is CASRTIGVQFF.

The chain couples TRBV7-8 to TRBJ1-4, with 7 bases lining up with TRBD1. Germline V CDR1 and CDR2: SGHVS, FQNEAQ. The CDR3 consists of 14 residues. The ends lost 5 bases at V and 4 bases at J; junction bases unmatched: 4. The CDR3 spells CASSLRDSNEKLFF. The CDR3 nucleotides are TGTGCCAGCAGCCTCCGGGACAGTAATGAAAAACTGTTTTTT.

The genes are TRBV6-5 and TRBJ2-7; 9 nucleotides align to TRBD2. The CDR3 totals 16 residues. Per the germline V gene, CDR1 is MNHEY and CDR2 is SVGAGI. CDR3 in DNA: TGTGCTAGCTGTTACTCGTCTAGCGGGGTCACCTACGAGCAGTACTTC. Translated, it gives CASCYSSSGVTYEQYF.

This clonotype was observed at least ten times. V and J are TRBV10-1 and TRBJ2-1; D is perhaps TRBD2 (6 bases). The V and J ends lost 7 bases and 10 bases respectively, with 17 bases between them. The germline gives CDR1 WNHNN, CDR2 SYGVQD (reference sequence). CDR3 length equals 13 residues. CDR3 protein: CASMFSGTEEQFF. CDR3 sequence (DNA): TGCGCCAGCATGTTTAGCGGAACCGAGGAGCAGTTCTTC.

This clonotype was counted only a few times. Because the CDR3 is missing its conserved closing phenylalanine or tryptophan, this is likely a read error. The limits of the CDR3 on the DNA are not certain, so only TCRdb's listed CDR3 is given. V is TRBV11-2 and J is TRBJ1-6; the tabulated D call, TRBD1, remains unverified against the DNA. The CDR3 is 15 amino acids long, termini counted. Germline V gene data show CDR1 as SGHAT and CDR2 as FQNNGV. The chain's CDR3 is CASSLGGDNNSPLHL.

Remarks on this clonotype: A junction end diverges from the germline sequence, so it may reflect a read error. The rearrangement joins TRBV12-3 or TRBV12-4 to TRBJ2-5; D not certain. The CDR3 extends over 13 amino acids. The CDR3 DNA sequence: TGTGCCAGTAGCCTGGGCCACCAAGAGGCCCAGTACTTC. This gives the protein CASSLGHQEAQYF.

Comment on this clonotype: One junction end does not reproduce the germline sequence, and a read error may be involved. This chain uses TRBV11-2 with TRBJ1-6; possible D gene TRBD1, 6 bases. The CDR3 covers 15 residues. The germline V gene encodes CDR1 SGHAT and CDR2 FQNNGV. The CDR3 DNA sequence: TGTGCCAGCAGGGGTCCGGGACATAGTGGTCCACCCCTCCACTTC. It codes for CASRGPGHSGPPLHF. The full variable domain, rest sourced from reference TRBV11-2 and TRBJ1-6, is EAGVAQSPRYKIIEKRQSVAFWCNPISGHATLYWYQQILGQGPKLLIQFQNNGVVDDSQLPKDRFSAERLKGVDSTLKIQPAKLEDSAVYLCASRGPGHSGPPLHFGNGTRLTVT.

This clonotype occurred a few times. V is TRBV21-1 and J is TRBJ2-1; the table's D call of TRBD1 was not tested on the DNA. TRBV21-1 is given as a pseudogene. The CDR3 extends over 12 amino acids. CDR3 sequence: CARCCPYNEQFF. In DNA, the CDR3 is TGTGCCAGATGCTGTCCCTACAATGAGCAGTTCTTC.

This clonotype was detected only once. This chain links TRBV11-3 with TRBJ2-3; 9 bases agree with TRBD2. V was pared by 6 bases and J by 1 base, with 14 bases of the junction left unmatched. The germline gives CDR1 SGHNT, CDR2 YENEEA. The CDR3 spans 18 residues. The CDR3 nucleotides are TGTGCCAGCAGATCCCTCCATAGGGAGCGGGGGGGCACAGATACGCAGTATTTT. Amino acids: CASRSLHRERGGTDTQYF.

As for this clonotype: One end of the junction varies from germline; a read error may be responsible. This chain connects TRBV11-2 to TRBJ1-1; unclear D gene. The CDR3 contains 14 residues. Germline V gene sequence: CDR1 SGHAT, CDR2 FQNNGV. Written as DNA, the CDR3 is TGTGCCGGCAGCTTAGTCGGAAGTGCCACTGAAGCTTTCTTT. It encodes CAGSLVGSATEAFF.